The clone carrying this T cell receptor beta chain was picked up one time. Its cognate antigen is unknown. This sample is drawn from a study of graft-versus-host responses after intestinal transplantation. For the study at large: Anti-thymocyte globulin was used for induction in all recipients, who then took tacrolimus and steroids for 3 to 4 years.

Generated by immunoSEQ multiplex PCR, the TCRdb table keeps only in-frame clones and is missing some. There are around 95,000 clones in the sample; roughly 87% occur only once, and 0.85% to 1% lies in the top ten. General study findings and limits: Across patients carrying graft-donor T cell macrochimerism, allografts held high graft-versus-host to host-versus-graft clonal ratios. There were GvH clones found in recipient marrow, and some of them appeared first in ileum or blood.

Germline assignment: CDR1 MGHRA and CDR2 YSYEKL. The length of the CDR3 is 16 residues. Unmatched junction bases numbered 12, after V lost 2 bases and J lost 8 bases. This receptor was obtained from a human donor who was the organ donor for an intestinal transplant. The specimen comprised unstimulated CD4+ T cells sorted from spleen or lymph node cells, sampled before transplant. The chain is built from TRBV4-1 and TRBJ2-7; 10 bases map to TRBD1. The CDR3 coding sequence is TGCGCCAGCAGCCAATTCCCCGGGGGACAGGGGATGAAGCAGTACTTC. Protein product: CASSQFPGGQGMKQYF.